Each of the 29 T cell receptor beta chains below was sequenced from the same sample in a study of human T cells and chemical hapten exposure. Time point meaning: pre-sensitization, week 0. Treatment described: therapeutic diphenylcyclopropenone sensitization with weekly scalp DPC. MiXCR, run by TCRdb on the RACE reads, gives a single entry per CDR3 protein. The data contain 300,000 to 450,000 distinct CDR3 sequences, approximately 5% of them singletons. The sample here was whole blood, taken in connection with sensitization to the hapten diphenylcyclopropenone (DPC). The source is a woman aged 45-65 years with alopecia areata. Some clones in this sample may be carry-over from other donors' samples.

This clonotype was seen at least ten times. The rearrangement joins TRBV28 to TRBJ1-4; D not certain. From germline, CDR1 is MDHEN and CDR2 SYDVKM. The V end lost 8 bases, the J end lost 7 bases, and 8 bases lay between the germline ends. This CDR3 has 11 amino acids. The chain's CDR3 is CASRLSEKLFF. For the CDR3, the DNA is TGTGCCAGCCGACTTAGTGAAAAACTGTTTTTT.

This clonotype was found many times. The chain joins TRBV2 to TRBJ1-2; TRBD1 might be the D (6 bases). V lost 2 bases to trimming and J lost 3 bases, with 13 bases between them. The length of the CDR3 is 15 residues. From germline, CDR1 is SNHLY and CDR2 FYNNEI. The CDR3 region has the DNA TGTGCCAGCAGTGAACGGGCAGGGGTGGACTATGGCTACACCTTC. Its translation is CASSERAGVDYGYTF.

The chain uses TRBV5-1 and TRBJ1-6; TRBD1 matches at 8 bases. Germline loops: CDR1 SGHRS, CDR2 YFSETQ. This CDR3 region has 15 residues. Losses at the gene ends were 4 bases for V and 7 bases for J; bases not matched to a gene: 7. The CDR3 bases are TGCGCCAGCAGCCCCGGAGGGGACAGGAATTCACCCCTCCACTTT. Translating it yields CASSPGGDRNSPLHF.

This clonotype was found many times. This chain uses TRBV7-8 with TRBJ2-1; 7 bases match TRBD2. Trimming at V came to 3 bases and at J to 1 base, leaving 6 bases not matched to a gene. There are 16 residues in the CDR3. Per the germline V gene, CDR1 is SGHVS and CDR2 is FQNEAQ. The CDR3 nucleotides are TGTGCCAGCAGCTTGCTCACTAGCGCATCCTACAATGAGCAGTTCTTC. It codes for CASSLLTSASYNEQFF.

Ten or more counts support this clonotype. The chain uses TRBV4-1 and TRBJ1-5; 9 nucleotides line up with TRBD1. This CDR3 spans 15 amino acids. The germline V gene has CDR1 MGHRA and CDR2 YSYEKL. Trimming removed 4 bases from V and 7 bases from J; junction bases left unmatched: 8. The CDR3 is CASSPIQGARQPQHF. CDR3 in DNA: TGCGCCAGCAGCCCCATACAGGGGGCTAGGCAGCCCCAGCATTTT.

This clonotype showed up just a few times. This sequence joins TRBV12-3 or TRBV12-4 and TRBJ2-7, with D perhaps matching TRBD1 (5 bases). The V end was cut by 6 bases, the J end by 3 bases, with 15 bases between. The CDR3 has 14 residues. CDR3 sequence: CASSQRTSNYEQYF. CDR3 coding DNA: TGTGCCAGCAGCCAACGGACATCTAACTACGAGCAGTACTTC.

This clonotype was recorded a few times. This sequence joins TRBV6-6 and TRBJ1-5, with D unresolved. From germline, CDR1 is MNHNY and CDR2 SVGAGI (reference sequence). V was pared by 9 bases and J by 7 bases, with 16 bases between. The CDR3 runs 13 residues. The DNA for the CDR3 is TGTGCCAGTCATGCGGGGTGGGGACAGCCCCAGCATTTT. It translates to CASHAGWGQPQHF.

The chain combines TRBV5-1 with TRBJ2-7; no clear D gene. Trimming left V 0 bases short and J 0 bases short, with 7 bases between. The CDR3 runs to 14 residues. Germline CDR1 reads SGHRS; CDR2 reads YFSETQ. The DNA of the CDR3 is TGCGCCAGCAGCTTGGACGGCTCCTCCTACGAGCAGTACTTC. The encoded protein is CASSLDGSSYEQYF.

This clonotype was counted many times. This chain joins TRBV6-1 and TRBJ2-3, with 11 nucleotides matching TRBD2. The CDR3 has 15 amino acids. Germline V gives CDR1 MNHNS, CDR2 SASEGT. Trimming at V came to 6 bases and at J to 2 bases, leaving 4 bases not matched to a gene. In nucleotides, the CDR3 is TGTGCCAGCAGCCCGACTAGCGGGATCACAGATACGCAGTATTTT. Residues: CASSPTSGITDTQYF.

This clonotype was counted ten times or more. The V call is TRBV4-2, the J call TRBJ2-3, with a tentative D call TRBD2 (5 bases). V lost 8 bases to trimming and J lost 0 bases, with 15 bases between them. The V gene's germline CDR1 is LGHNA and CDR2 YNFKEQ. The CDR3 runs 15 residues. The CDR3: CASLPSGFSTDTQYF. CDR3 coding DNA: TGTGCCAGCCTTCCTTCGGGGTTTAGCACAGATACGCAGTATTTT.

The chain joins TRBV12-3 or TRBV12-4 to TRBJ1-1, with D unresolved. The CDR3 extends over 14 amino acids. V was pared by 6 bases and J by 0 bases, with 11 bases between. CDR3 residues: CASSRGAMNTEAFF. CDR3 in DNA: TGTGCCAGCAGCCGGGGTGCCATGAACACTGAAGCTTTCTTT.

The chain's CDR3 is CASSLGTGGRNTEAFF. The CDR3, as DNA: TGTGCCAGCAGCCTCGGGACAGGGGGGCGGAACACTGAAGCTTTCTTT. The gene calls are TRBV4-2 and TRBJ1-1, with 11 bases identical to TRBD1. This CDR3 contains 16 residues. The V gene's germline CDR1 is LGHNA and CDR2 YNFKEQ. Germline trimming cut 4 bases from V and 1 base from J; bases unmatched to any gene: 5.

This clonotype was recorded a few times. The chain combines TRBV16 with TRBJ1-1, with no clear D. V was pared by 8 bases and J by 6 bases, with 13 bases between. The CDR3 length is 12 residues. CDR1 KGHSY and CDR2 FQNENV come from the germline V gene. The CDR3, as DNA: TGTGCCAGCCTCCAGTCAGCCGCTGAAGCTTTCTTT. Amino acid sequence: CASLQSAAEAFF.

This clonotype was detected many times. This chain uses TRBV10-3 with TRBJ2-5; D perhaps matches TRBD1 (6 bases). V was clipped by 0 bases and J by 1 base, with 12 bases between them. CDR3 length: 16 amino acids. Per germline, CDR1 ENHRY and CDR2 SYGVKD. DNA for the CDR3: TGTGCCATCAGTGAGTCTCGGGGACAAATCCAAGAGACCCAGTACTTC. Protein sequence: CAISESRGQIQETQYF.

This sequence joins TRBV7-9 and TRBJ2-2, with a possible D match to TRBD1 (6 bases). The CDR3 is made up of 14 amino acids. Trimming pared 7 bases from V and 1 base from J, leaving 10 bases between. CDR1 SEHNR and CDR2 FQNEAQ come from the germline V gene (reference sequence). The CDR3 spells CASTRTENTGELFF. CDR3 sequence (DNA): TGTGCCAGCACCAGGACAGAGAACACCGGGGAGCTGTTTTTT.

The chain recombines TRBV30 with TRBJ1-6; D is undetermined. The V end lost 7 bases, the J end lost 4 bases, and 11 bases lay between the germline ends. Germline V gene sequence: CDR1 GTSNPN, CDR2 SVGIG (reference sequence). CDR3 size: 13 residues. The CDR3 DNA reads TGTGCCTCCGAGCAGGAGTATAATTCACCCCTCCACTTT. Its translation is CASEQEYNSPLHF.

The chain couples TRBV7-9 to TRBJ2-7; possibly TRBD2 for D (5 bases). The V gene lost 5 bases and the J gene lost 3 bases, with 11 bases spanning the gap. The germline V gene has CDR1 SEHNR and CDR2 FQNEAQ (reference sequence). The CDR3 has 13 residues. CDR3 in amino acids: CASSNVGVYEQYF. CDR3 nucleotides: TGTGCCAGCAGCAATGTCGGGGTCTACGAGCAGTACTTC.

This clonotype was found many times. The gene calls are TRBV5-6 and TRBJ1-1; D is uncertain. This CDR3 is built from 14 residues. Looked up from germline, CDR1 is SGHDT and CDR2 is YYEEEE. V was cut by 0 bases and J by 0 bases, with 6 bases left in between. CDR3 DNA sequence: TGTGCCAGCAGCTTGGAGCAGATGAACACTGAAGCTTTCTTT. This sequence encodes CASSLEQMNTEAFF. The full variable domain, in which reference TRBV5-6 and TRBJ1-1 provide the parts outside the CDR3, is DAGVTQSPTHLIKTRGQQVTLRCSPKSGHDTVSWYQQALGQGPQFIFQYYEEEERQRGNFPDRFSGHQFPNYSSELNVNALLLGDSALYLCASSLEQMNTEAFFGQGTRLTVV.

This clonotype was seen many times. The V and J genes are TRBV14 and TRBJ1-2; the D is unclear. Trimming shortened V by 6 bases and J by 4 bases, and 12 bases separated the two germline ends. The CDR3 consists of 13 residues. Germline V gene lookup returns CDR1 SGHDN and CDR2 FVKESK. The CDR3, as DNA: TGTGCCAGCAGTAGAGGAGTCATCTATGGCTACACCTTC. This encodes CASSRGVIYGYTF.

This clonotype was recorded many times. The genes are TRBV29-1 and TRBJ2-2, with 8 bases that match TRBD1. J was trimmed by 0 bases and V by 3 bases; bases with no gene match: 9. Germline V gives CDR1 SQVTM, CDR2 ANQGSEA. This CDR3 spans 17 amino acids. The CDR3, as DNA: TGCAGCGTTGATGGCCTCGGACAGGGCGCGAACACCGGGGAGCTGTTTTTT. Amino acids: CSVDGLGQGANTGELFF.

This clonotype was picked up a small number of times. V usage is TRBV20-1 and J usage is TRBJ1-2, with D possibly matching TRBD1 (5 bases). V gave up 3 bases and J gave up 5 bases, with 10 bases separating them. CDR1 is DFQATT, CDR2 SNEGSKA, per germline (reference sequence). The CDR3 is made up of 12 amino acids. DNA for the CDR3: TGCAGTGCTAGTTTGAGGGGATATGGCTACACCTTC. It is translated as CSASLRGYGYTF.

The table lists this clonotype with a few counts. The chain links TRBV7-8 to TRBJ2-2, with 7 bases lining up with TRBD2. The CDR3 loop spans 14 amino acids. Germline assignment: CDR1 SGHVS and CDR2 FQNEAQ. With 5 bases clipped from V and 6 bases from J, the junction kept 6 bases outside the gene matches. CDR3 protein: CASSAGGLAGELFF. The CDR3 nucleotides are TGTGCCAGCAGCGCAGGAGGACTAGCCGGGGAGCTGTTTTTT.

This clonotype has ten or more counts. J is TRBJ2-3 and V is TRBV20-1; 16 bases fit TRBD2. Germline V gene data show CDR1 as DFQATT and CDR2 as SNEGSKA (reference sequence). The CDR3 sequence is 17 residues long. V was pared by 6 bases and J by 4 bases, with 10 bases of the junction left unmatched. CDR3 coding DNA: TGCAGTGCGTTGTCCGGGACTAGCGGGGGGGCCTCAGATACGCAGTATTTT. Protein sequence: CSALSGTSGGASDTQYF.

There are a few counts of this clonotype. The genes are TRBV20-1 and TRBJ1-2; D remains unclear. Germline V gives CDR1 DFQATT, CDR2 SNEGSKA (reference sequence). This CDR3 is built from 13 residues. The germline V and J ends were trimmed by 5 bases and 2 bases, with 12 bases remaining between them. CDR3 coding DNA: TGCAGTGCTCCTAAAGTCGACAACTATGGCTACACCTTC. It codes for CSAPKVDNYGYTF.

V usage is TRBV14 and J usage is TRBJ2-3; weak D call: TRBD2 (5 bases). CDR1 is SGHDN and CDR2 is FVKESK in the germline V gene. Trimming pared 8 bases from V and 0 bases from J, leaving 9 bases between. The CDR3 length is 13 residues. The CDR3 loop is CASGRASTDTQYF. The CDR3 DNA reads TGTGCCAGCGGGAGAGCGAGCACAGATACGCAGTATTTT.

This clonotype was picked up many times. The genes are TRBV3-1 and TRBJ2-4; 8 bases fit TRBD2. V lost 0 bases to trimming and J lost 0 bases; unmatched junction nucleotides: 1. In germline, CDR1 is LGHDT, CDR2 YNNKEL (reference sequence). This CDR3 has 16 amino acids. Here the CDR3 reads CASSQELAVAKNIQYF. CDR3 DNA sequence: TGTGCCAGCAGCCAAGAACTAGCGGTAGCCAAAAACATTCAGTACTTC.

This chain joins TRBV6-5 and TRBJ1-2, with D tentatively TRBD1 (6 bases). This CDR3 is built from 14 residues. The germline V gene has CDR1 MNHEY and CDR2 SVGAGI. Trimming removed 2 bases at V and 3 bases at J, with 10 bases between. The CDR3 is CASSYGTGYYGYTF. CDR3 sequence (DNA): TGTGCCAGCAGTTACGGTACAGGGTACTATGGCTACACCTTC.

This clonotype has only a few counts. V usage is TRBV2 and J usage is TRBJ2-5; TRBD2 agrees at 8 bases. The germline V gene has CDR1 SNHLY and CDR2 FYNNEI. Germline trimming cut 8 bases from V and 0 bases from J; bases unmatched to any gene: 5. This CDR3 comprises 14 residues. The DNA of the CDR3 is TGTGCCAGCGGTCATAGCGGGGACCAAGAGACCCAGTACTTC. Protein sequence: CASGHSGDQETQYF.

This clonotype was seen at least ten times. The chain joins TRBV6-5 to TRBJ1-2; TRBD1 matches 8 bases. J gave up 8 bases and V 2 bases, and 4 bases lay outside the gene matches. From germline, CDR1 is MNHEY and CDR2 SVGAGI. This CDR3 spans 13 amino acids. CDR3 protein: CASSYQGAGGYTF. In DNA form, the CDR3 reads TGTGCCAGCAGTTACCAGGGGGCTGGAGGCTACACCTTC.